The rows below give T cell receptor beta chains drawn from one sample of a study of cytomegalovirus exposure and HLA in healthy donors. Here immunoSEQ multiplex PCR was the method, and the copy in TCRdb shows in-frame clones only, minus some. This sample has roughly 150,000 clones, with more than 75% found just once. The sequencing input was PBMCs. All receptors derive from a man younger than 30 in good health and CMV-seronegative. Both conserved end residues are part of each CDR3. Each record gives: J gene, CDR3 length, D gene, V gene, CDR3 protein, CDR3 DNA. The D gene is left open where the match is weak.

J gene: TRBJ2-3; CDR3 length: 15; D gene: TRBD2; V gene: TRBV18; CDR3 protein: CASSPSGPSTDTQYF; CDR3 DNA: TGTGCCAGCTCCCCTAGCGGCCCTAGCACAGATACGCAGTATTTT
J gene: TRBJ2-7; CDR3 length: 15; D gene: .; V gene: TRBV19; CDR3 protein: CASSRGASGSYEQYF; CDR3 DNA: TGTGCCAGTAGTAGGGGGGCTAGCGGATCCTACGAGCAGTACTTC
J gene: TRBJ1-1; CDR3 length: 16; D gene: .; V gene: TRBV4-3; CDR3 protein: CASSQDLSGGITEAFF; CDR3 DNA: TGCGCCAGCAGCCAAGATCTTTCAGGCGGGATCACTGAAGCTTTCTTT
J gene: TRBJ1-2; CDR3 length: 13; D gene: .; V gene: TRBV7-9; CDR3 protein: CASSPTGRHGYTF; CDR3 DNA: TGTGCCAGCAGCCCCACGGGGAGACATGGCTACACCTTC
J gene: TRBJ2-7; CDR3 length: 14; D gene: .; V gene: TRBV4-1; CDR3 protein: CASSQDLRGWEQYF; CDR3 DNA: TGCGCCAGCAGCCAAGATCTAAGGGGATGGGAGCAGTACTTC
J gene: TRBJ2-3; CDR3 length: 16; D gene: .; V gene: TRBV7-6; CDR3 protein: CASTQWGGARTDTQYF; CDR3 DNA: TGTGCCAGCACCCAATGGGGGGGCGCCCGCACAGATACGCAGTATTTT
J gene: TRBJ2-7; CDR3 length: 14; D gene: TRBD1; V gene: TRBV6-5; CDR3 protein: CASSYGRGTYEQYF; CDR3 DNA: TGTGCCAGCAGTTACGGCAGGGGGACCTACGAGCAGTACTTC
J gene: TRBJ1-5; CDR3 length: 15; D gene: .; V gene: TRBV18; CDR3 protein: CASSPREGSNQPQHF; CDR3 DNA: TGTGCCAGCTCACCGCGGGAGGGTAGCAATCAGCCCCAGCATTTT
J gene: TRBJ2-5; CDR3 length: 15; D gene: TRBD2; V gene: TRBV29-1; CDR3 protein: CSHPPSGGLRETQYF; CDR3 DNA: TGCAGCCACCCCCCTAGCGGGGGCCTCCGGGAGACCCAGTACTTC
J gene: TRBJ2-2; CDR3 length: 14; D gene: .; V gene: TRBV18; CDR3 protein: CASSPMGESGELFF; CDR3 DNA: TGTGCCAGCTCACCAATGGGAGAGTCCGGGGAGCTGTTTTTT